This TCR beta chain was identified during a study of PD-1 blockade in mismatch repair-deficient tumors. Study overall: Enrolled about 2012-2016, patients had progressing, pretreated mismatch repair-deficient cancers of approximately 13 types.

Profiling relied on immunoSEQ multiplex PCR, and the TCRdb table lists in-frame clones only, not all of them. This table holds about 130,000 clones, around nine tenths found once. The V end lost 6 bases, the J end lost 5 bases, and 8 bases lay between the germline ends. This CDR3 has 12 residues. Per the germline V gene, CDR1 is KGHSH and CDR2 is LQKENI. Mismatch repair deficiency was confirmed in all patients, by PCR or immunohistochemistry. The sample was peripheral blood, taken almost 74 weeks after starting pembrolizumab. The receptor comes from an adult with mismatch repair-deficient cancer. This rearrangement joins TRBV18 to TRBJ1-5; D is uncertain. CDR3 sequence reads: CASSPGDQPQHF. In DNA, the CDR3 is TGTGCCAGCTCTCCCGGAGATCAGCCCCAGCATTTT.